The source of this T cell receptor beta chain is a study of identical twins. Study-level results: Abundant beta clonotypes from cord blood had fewer insertions, unlike memory repertoires, which showed none.

On this clonotype: Its antigen remains unidentified.

The CDR3 has 16 amino acids. V lost 3 bases and J lost 1, with 15 bases in between. TCRdb reprocessed the 5' RACE reads with MiXCR, giving one entry per CDR3 protein. Of about 730,000 distinct CDR3 sequences in the sample, about 20% were seen once. This sample also belongs to another study, concerning T cells expressing NK-cell markers. From that report: Dominant NKG2C+ clonotype frequencies of roughly 1.0-7.0% of CD8+ T cells were measured in 5 or 6 donors.

Sequencing used PBMCs. This TCR came from a young woman in good health. The chain uses TRBV12-3 or TRBV12-4 and TRBJ2-5; maybe TRBD2 (6 bases). The CDR3 is CASSLGGGAVQETQYF. The DNA for the CDR3 is TGTGCCAGCAGTTTGGGTGGAGGGGCTGTCCAAGAGACCCAGTACTTC.